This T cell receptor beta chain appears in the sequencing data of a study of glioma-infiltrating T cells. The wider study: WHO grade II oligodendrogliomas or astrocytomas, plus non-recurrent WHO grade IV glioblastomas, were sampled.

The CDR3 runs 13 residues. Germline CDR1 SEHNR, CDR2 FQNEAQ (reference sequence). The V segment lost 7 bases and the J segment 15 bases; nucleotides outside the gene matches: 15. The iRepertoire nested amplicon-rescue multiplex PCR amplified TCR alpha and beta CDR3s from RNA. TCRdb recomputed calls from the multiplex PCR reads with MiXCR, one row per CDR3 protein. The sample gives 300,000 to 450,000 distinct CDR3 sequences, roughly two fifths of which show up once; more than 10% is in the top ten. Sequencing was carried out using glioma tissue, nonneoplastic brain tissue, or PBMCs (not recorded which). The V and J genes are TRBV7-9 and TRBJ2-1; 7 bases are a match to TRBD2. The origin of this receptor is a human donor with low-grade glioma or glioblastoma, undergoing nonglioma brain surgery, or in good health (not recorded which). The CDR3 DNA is TGTGCCAGCAACTCCGGGACTAACGGGAGAGGGTTCTTC. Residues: CASNSGTNGRGFF.